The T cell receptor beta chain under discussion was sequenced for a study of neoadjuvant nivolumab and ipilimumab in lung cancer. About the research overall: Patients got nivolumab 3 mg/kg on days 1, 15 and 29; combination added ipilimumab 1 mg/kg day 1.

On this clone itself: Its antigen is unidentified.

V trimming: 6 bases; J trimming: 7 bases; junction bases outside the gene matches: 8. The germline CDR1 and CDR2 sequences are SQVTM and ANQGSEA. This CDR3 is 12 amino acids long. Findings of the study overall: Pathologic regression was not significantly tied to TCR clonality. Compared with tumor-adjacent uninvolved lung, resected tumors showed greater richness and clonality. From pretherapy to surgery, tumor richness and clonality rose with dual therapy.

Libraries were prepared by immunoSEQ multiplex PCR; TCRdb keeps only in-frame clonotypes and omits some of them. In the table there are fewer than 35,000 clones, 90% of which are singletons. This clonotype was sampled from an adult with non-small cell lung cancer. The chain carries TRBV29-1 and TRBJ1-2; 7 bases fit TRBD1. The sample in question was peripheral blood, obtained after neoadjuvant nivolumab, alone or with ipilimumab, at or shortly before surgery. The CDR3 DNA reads TGCAGCGTCGACGGGACAGTAGGTGGCTACACCTTC. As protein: CSVDGTVGGYTF.